The 17 T cell receptor beta chains in this list originate from one sample, sequenced in a study of neurological immune-mediated disorders. TCRdb itself ran the 5' RACE reads through MiXCR, one entry per CDR3 protein. The data hold about 65,000 distinct CDR3 sequences, with approximately 4.1% observed a single time. Input material: PBMCs. The receptor source for this set is a man aged 45-60 years with multiple sclerosis.

Many counts were recorded for this clonotype. This chain links TRBV12-3 or TRBV12-4 with TRBJ2-4; D not resolved. The CDR3 has 14 residues. Trimming left V 5 bases short and J 3 bases short, with 11 bases between. This CDR3 reads CASSRMYGKNIQYF. The CDR3 region has the DNA TGTGCCAGCAGTCGGATGTATGGCAAAAACATTCAGTACTTC.

This clonotype was counted ten times or more. V and J are TRBV2 and TRBJ2-6; 9 positions agree with TRBD1. After removal of 4 bases from V and 3 bases from J, the junction contained 7 bases not matched to a gene. Germline assignment: CDR1 SNHLY and CDR2 FYNNEI. The CDR3 covers 17 residues. CDR3 sequence (DNA): TGTGCCAGCAGTGCCGGGACAGGGAGAGATGGGGCCAACGTCCTGACTTTC. Protein: CASSAGTGRDGANVLTF.

Many counts were recorded for this clonotype. The rearrangement uses TRBV20-1 and TRBJ2-1; D possibly corresponds to TRBD2 (7 bases). Trimming shortened V by 2 bases and J by 4 bases, and 15 bases separated the two germline ends. From germline, CDR1 is DFQATT and CDR2 SNEGSKA (reference sequence). The length of the CDR3 is 15 residues. The CDR3 DNA reads TGCAGTGCTAGACCCACGGGGGGCCCATACAATGAGCAGTTCTTC. The encoded protein is CSARPTGGPYNEQFF.

This clonotype showed up many times. The rearrangement joins TRBV12-3 or TRBV12-4 to TRBJ2-5, with 9 positions matching TRBD2. V trimming: 3 bases; J trimming: 1 base; junction bases outside the gene matches: 6. The CDR3 spans 16 residues. The chain's CDR3 is CASSFRSGGFQETQYF. The CDR3 nucleotides are TGTGCCAGCAGTTTTAGGAGCGGGGGGTTCCAAGAGACCCAGTACTTC.

This clonotype came up a few times. The chain has TRBV12-3 or TRBV12-4 and TRBJ1-2; D unclear. The CDR3 is 13 amino acids. Trimming cost V 5 bases and J 4 bases, with 11 bases left between them. The CDR3 DNA is TGTGCCAGCAGTCCTATGGCCGGCTATGGCTACACCTTC. As protein: CASSPMAGYGYTF.

This clonotype was counted ten times or more. The CDR3 reads CATSDDTGSGAPTQYF. The CDR3, as DNA: TGTGCCACCAGTGATGATACAGGGTCCGGAGCTCCGACCCAGTACTTC. This sequence joins TRBV24-1 and TRBJ2-5; D perhaps matches TRBD1 (6 bases). This CDR3 contains 16 residues. V lost 3 bases and J lost 7, with 20 bases in between. Per germline, CDR1 KGHDR and CDR2 SFDVKD.

This clonotype was counted only a few times. The J gene is TRBJ2-1, the V gene TRBV20-1; D call uncertain. CDR1 DFQATT and CDR2 SNEGSKA come from the germline V gene (reference sequence). The V end lost 3 bases, the J end lost 0 bases, and 9 bases lay between the germline ends. The CDR3 sequence is 14 residues long. The CDR3 region has the DNA TGCAGTGCTAGGGTACTGACCTCCTACAATGAGCAGTTCTTC. Protein sequence: CSARVLTSYNEQFF.

This clonotype has a count of ten or more. The chain recombines TRBV5-1 with TRBJ1-5; D might be TRBD1 (5 bases). This CDR3 contains 15 residues. Trimming removed 4 bases at V and 2 bases at J, with 13 bases between. Germline V gene lookup returns CDR1 SGHRS and CDR2 YFSETQ. The CDR3 coding sequence is TGCGCCAGCAGCGCTACTGACAGTCGCAATCAGCCCCAGCATTTT. This codes for CASSATDSRNQPQHF.

This clonotype has ten or more counts. The chain couples TRBV11-2 to TRBJ1-3, with 11 bases identical to TRBD1. The V and J ends lost 5 bases and 3 bases, in that order; junction bases with no gene match: 6. Germline V lookup: CDR1 SGHAT, CDR2 FQNNGV. The CDR3 loop spans 16 amino acids. The CDR3 region is CASSTGQGAHGNTIYF. As DNA, the CDR3 is TGTGCCAGCAGCACAGGACAGGGGGCTCATGGAAACACCATATATTTT.

The sample holds many counts of this clonotype. The V and J genes are TRBV5-1 and TRBJ2-5, with TRBD2 matching 10 bases. Looked up from germline, CDR1 is SGHRS and CDR2 is YFSETQ. V trimming: 4 bases; J trimming: 5 bases; junction bases outside the gene matches: 11. CDR3 length: 16 amino acids. The CDR3 loop is CASSPYASGGGETQYF. DNA of the CDR3: TGCGCCAGCAGCCCCTACGCTAGCGGGGGCGGGGAGACCCAGTACTTC.

This clonotype was detected a few times. The chain is built from TRBV10-2 and TRBJ1-1, with D possibly matching TRBD1 (6 bases). CDR1 and CDR2 from the germline V gene are WSHSY and SAAADI. The CDR3 is made up of 13 amino acids. V gave up 3 bases and J gave up 4 bases, with 9 bases separating them. The CDR3, as DNA: TGCGCCAGCAGTGATGAGGGGGGCACTGAAGCTTTCTTT. It yields the protein CASSDEGGTEAFF.

J is TRBJ2-3 and V is TRBV5-1, with TRBD1 matching over 7 bases. The CDR3 length is 15 residues. CDR1 is SGHRS and CDR2 is YFSETQ in the germline V gene. V dropped 4 bases and J dropped 2; count of bases not matched to a gene: 7. The chain's CDR3 is CASSPRTGVTDTQYF. The CDR3, as DNA: TGCGCCAGCAGCCCAAGGACAGGAGTCACAGATACGCAGTATTTT.

This clonotype was seen repeatedly, ten times or more. This chain joins TRBV20-1 and TRBJ1-5, with D unclear. The V end lost 7 bases, the J end lost 5 bases, and 12 bases lay between the germline ends. Looked up from germline, CDR1 is DFQATT and CDR2 is SNEGSKA (reference sequence). This CDR3 has 12 residues. CDR3 in amino acids: CSVSRHYQPQHF. The CDR3 coding sequence is TGCAGTGTTTCGAGACACTATCAGCCCCAGCATTTT.

In this sample, this clonotype turned up a few times. A single base separates this from a much larger clone, so it may be a read error. The V gene is TRBV5-1, the J gene TRBJ2-7; no definite D call. The CDR3 covers 16 residues. CDR1 is SGHRS and CDR2 is YFSETQ in the germline V gene. Trimming removed 4 bases at V and 2 bases at J, with 19 bases between. The CDR3 bases are TGCGCCAGCAGCCAAACCTCAGGAACGATAACCTACGAGCAGTACTTC. Amino acids: CASSQTSGTITYEQYF.

This clonotype was counted at least ten times. V is TRBV5-1 and J is TRBJ2-7, with D possibly being TRBD2 (5 bases). V was cut by 4 bases and J by 1 base, with 18 bases left in between. The length of the CDR3 is 16 residues. Germline values: CDR1 SGHRS, CDR2 YFSETQ. Here the CDR3 DNA reads TGCGCCAGCAGCCTTGATGGCGCACGAGGGTCCTACGAGCAGTACTTC. As protein: CASSLDGARGSYEQYF. The variable domain in full, completed from reference TRBV5-1 and TRBJ2-7, reads KAGVTQTPRYLIKTRGQQVTLSCSPISGHRSVSWYQQTPGQGLQFLFEYFSETQRNKGNFPGRFSGRQFSNSRSEMNVSTLELGDSALYLCASSLDGARGSYEQYFGPGTRLTVT.

This clonotype was detected ten times or more. The V call is TRBV3-1, the J call TRBJ2-3; D tentatively fits TRBD1 or TRBD2 (5 bases each). Germline CDR1 LGHDT, CDR2 YNNKEL (reference sequence). This CDR3 spans 16 amino acids. V was pared by 4 bases and J by 8 bases, with 22 bases between. CDR3 region: CASSPNVDSGMGTQYF. The CDR3 DNA reads as TGTGCCAGCAGCCCCAATGTAGACAGCGGCATGGGTACGCAGTATTTT.

This clonotype was detected only a few times. This chain links TRBV7-8 with TRBJ1-1, with 9 bases aligning to TRBD1. With V trimmed by 6 bases and J by 2 bases, 7 bases remained unmatched. This CDR3 has 15 residues. In germline, CDR1 is SGHVS, CDR2 FQNEAQ. CDR3 nucleotides: TGTGCCAGCAGAAGGACAGGGGTTGTAAACACTGAAGCTTTCTTT. It translates to CASRRTGVVNTEAFF.